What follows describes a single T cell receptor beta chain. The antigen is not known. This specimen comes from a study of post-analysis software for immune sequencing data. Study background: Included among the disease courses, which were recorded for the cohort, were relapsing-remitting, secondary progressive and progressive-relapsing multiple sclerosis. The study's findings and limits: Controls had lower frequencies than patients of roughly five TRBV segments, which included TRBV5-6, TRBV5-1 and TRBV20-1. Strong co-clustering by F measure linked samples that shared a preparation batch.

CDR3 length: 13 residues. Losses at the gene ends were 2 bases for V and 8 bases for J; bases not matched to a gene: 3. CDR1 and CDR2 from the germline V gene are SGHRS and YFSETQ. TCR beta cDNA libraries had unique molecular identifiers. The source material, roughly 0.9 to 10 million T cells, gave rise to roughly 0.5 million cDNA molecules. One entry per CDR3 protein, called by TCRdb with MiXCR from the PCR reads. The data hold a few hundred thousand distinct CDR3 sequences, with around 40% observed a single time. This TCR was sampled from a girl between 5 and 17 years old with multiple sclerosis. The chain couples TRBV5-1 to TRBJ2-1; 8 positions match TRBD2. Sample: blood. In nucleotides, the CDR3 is TGCGCCAGCAGCTTAGGACTAGCCTATGAGCAGTTCTTC. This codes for CASSLGLAYEQFF.